The clone carrying this T cell receptor beta chain is a singleton in its sample. Sequence at one end of the junction differs from germline and may be a read error. Three rounds of nested PCR, following a modified ARM-PCR protocol, produced the TCRbeta library. Each CDR3 protein gets one entry after TCRdb re-called the multiplex PCR reads with MiXCR. The sample has 100,000 or so distinct CDR3 sequences; 50% to 70% are singletons. Germline CDR1 and CDR2: SQVTM and ANQGSEA. This CDR3 spans 13 amino acids. RNA was extracted from bulk tissue without any cell sorting. This non-tumor lung sample came from over 3 cm beyond the tumor edge. These data come from a study of tumor and adjacent non-tumor tissue in lung cancer.

The V call is TRBV29-1, the J call TRBJ1-6; D is possibly TRBD1 (6 bases). The origin of this receptor is a man aged 25 to 45 with non-small cell lung cancer. The material sequenced was distant non-tumor lung tissue. CDR3 residues: CSVRQDNNSPVHF. CDR3 sequence (DNA): TGTAGCGTAAGACAGGACAATAATTCACCCGTCCACTTT.